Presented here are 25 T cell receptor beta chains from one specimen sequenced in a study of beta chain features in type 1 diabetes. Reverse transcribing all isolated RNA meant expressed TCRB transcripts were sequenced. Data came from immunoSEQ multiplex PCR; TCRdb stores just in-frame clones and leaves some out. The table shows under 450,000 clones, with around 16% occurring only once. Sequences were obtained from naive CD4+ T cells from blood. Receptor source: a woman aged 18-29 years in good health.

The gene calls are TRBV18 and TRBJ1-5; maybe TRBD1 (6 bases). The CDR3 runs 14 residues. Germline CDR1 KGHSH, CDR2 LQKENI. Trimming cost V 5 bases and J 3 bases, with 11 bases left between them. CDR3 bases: TGTGCCAGCTCAGCAAACAGGGCCAATCAGCCCCAGCATTTT. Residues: CASSANRANQPQHF.

The CDR3 here is CAWKPPVNEKLFF. In DNA, the CDR3 is TGTGCCTGGAAGCCCCCCGTAAATGAAAAACTGTTTTTT. The V and J genes are TRBV30 and TRBJ1-4; no reliable D call. Trimming removed 4 bases at V and 5 bases at J, with 11 bases between. Germline V gene sequence: CDR1 GTSNPN, CDR2 SVGIG (reference sequence). The CDR3 consists of 13 residues.

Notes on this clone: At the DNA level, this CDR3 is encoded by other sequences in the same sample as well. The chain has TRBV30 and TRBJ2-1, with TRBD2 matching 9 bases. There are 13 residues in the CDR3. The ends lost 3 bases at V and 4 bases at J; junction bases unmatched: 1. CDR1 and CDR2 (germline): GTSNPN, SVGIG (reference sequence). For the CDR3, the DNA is TGTGCCTGGAGACTAGCGGGTTACAATGAGCAGTTCTTC. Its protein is CAWRLAGYNEQFF.

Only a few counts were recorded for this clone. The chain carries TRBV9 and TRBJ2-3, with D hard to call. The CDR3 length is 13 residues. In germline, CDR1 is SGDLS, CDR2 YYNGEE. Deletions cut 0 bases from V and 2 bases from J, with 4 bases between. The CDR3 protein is CASSVVYTDTQYF. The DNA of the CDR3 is TGTGCCAGCAGCGTAGTATACACAGATACGCAGTATTTT.

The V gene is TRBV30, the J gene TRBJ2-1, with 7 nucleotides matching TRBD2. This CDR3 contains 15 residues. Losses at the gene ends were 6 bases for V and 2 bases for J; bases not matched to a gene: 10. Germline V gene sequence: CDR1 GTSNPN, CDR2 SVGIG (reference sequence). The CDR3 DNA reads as TGTGCCTGCCGCGTTAGGGAGGGCCCCTACAATGAGCAGTTCTTC. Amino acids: CACRVREGPYNEQFF.

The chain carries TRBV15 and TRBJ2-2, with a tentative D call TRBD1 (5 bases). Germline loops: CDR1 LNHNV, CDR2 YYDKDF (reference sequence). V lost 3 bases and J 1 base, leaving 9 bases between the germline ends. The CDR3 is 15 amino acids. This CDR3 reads CATSRAGQNTGELFF. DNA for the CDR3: TGTGCCACCAGCAGGGCCGGACAGAACACCGGGGAGCTGTTTTTT.

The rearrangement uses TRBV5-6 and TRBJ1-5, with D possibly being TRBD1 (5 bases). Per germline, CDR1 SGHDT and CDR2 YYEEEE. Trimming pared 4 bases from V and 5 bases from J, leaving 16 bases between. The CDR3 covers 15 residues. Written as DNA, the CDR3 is TGTGCCAGCAGCCGCGGGGCAATCAGAGATCAGCCCCAGCATTTT. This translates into CASSRGAIRDQPQHF.

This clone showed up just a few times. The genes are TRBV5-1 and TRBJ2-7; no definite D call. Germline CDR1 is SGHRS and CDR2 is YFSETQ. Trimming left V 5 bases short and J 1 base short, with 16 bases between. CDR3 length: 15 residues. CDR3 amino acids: CASRPDKALSYEQYF. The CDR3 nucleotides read TGCGCCAGCAGACCAGACAAGGCCCTTTCCTACGAGCAGTACTTC.

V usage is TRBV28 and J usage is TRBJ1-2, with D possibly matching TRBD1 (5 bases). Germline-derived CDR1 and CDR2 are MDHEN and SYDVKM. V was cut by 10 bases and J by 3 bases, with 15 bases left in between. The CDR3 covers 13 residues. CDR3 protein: CATLGAGYYGYTF. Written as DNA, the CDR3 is TGTGCCACCCTTGGGGCCGGCTACTATGGCTACACCTTC.

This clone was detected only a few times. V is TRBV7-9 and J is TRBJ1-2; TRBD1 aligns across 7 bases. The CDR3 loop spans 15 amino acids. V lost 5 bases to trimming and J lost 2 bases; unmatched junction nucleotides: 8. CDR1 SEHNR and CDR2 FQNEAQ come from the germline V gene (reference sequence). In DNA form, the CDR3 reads TGTGCCAGCAGCCCCCGAGGACAGGTCAACTATGGCTACACCTTC. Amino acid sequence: CASSPRGQVNYGYTF.

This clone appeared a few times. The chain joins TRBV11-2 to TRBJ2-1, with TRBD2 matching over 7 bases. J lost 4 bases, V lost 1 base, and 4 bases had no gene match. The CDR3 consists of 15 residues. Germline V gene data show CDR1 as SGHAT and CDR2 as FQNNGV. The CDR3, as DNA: TGTGCCAGCAGCTTAGCGAGCGGGGCATACAATGAGCAGTTCTTC. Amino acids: CASSLASGAYNEQFF.

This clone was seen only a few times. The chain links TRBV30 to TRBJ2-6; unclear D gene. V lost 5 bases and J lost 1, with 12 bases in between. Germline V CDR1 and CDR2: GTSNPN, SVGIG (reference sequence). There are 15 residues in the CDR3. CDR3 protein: CAWGPQASGANVLTF. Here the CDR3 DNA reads TGTGCCTGGGGCCCCCAGGCATCTGGGGCCAACGTCCTGACTTTC.

For the CDR3, the DNA is TGTGCCACCAGCAGCTCCGGGACAGGGGGCGCGAAAAACATTCAGTACTTC. Translating gives CATSSSGTGGAKNIQYF. The chain recombines TRBV15 with TRBJ2-4; 12 nucleotides align to TRBD1. Trimming took 3 bases from V and 4 from J; bases not matched to a gene: 7. This CDR3 is built from 17 residues. Germline CDR1 and CDR2: LNHNV and YYDKDF (reference sequence). The whole variable domain, filled in from reference TRBV15 and TRBJ2-4, reads DAMVIQNPRYQVTQFGKPVTLSCSQTLNHNVMYWYQQKSSQAPKLLFHYYDKDFNNEADTPDNFQSRRPNTSFCFLDIRSPGLGDTAMYLCATSSSGTGGAKNIQYFGAGTRLSVL.

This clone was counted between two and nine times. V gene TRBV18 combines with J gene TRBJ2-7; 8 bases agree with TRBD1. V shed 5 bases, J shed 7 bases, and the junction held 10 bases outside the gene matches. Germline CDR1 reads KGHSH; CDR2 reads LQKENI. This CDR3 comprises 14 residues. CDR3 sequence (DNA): TGTGCCAGCTCAACCCAAAAAGGACAGGGAGAGCAGTACTTC. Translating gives CASSTQKGQGEQYF.

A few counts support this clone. In DNA, the CDR3 is TGCAGCGTGCGACCGTCTAGCGGTACTCACAATGAGCAGTTCTTC. Its translation: CSVRPSSGTHNEQFF. The V and J genes are TRBV29-1 and TRBJ2-1, with 7 bases fitting TRBD2. Germline lookup yields CDR1 SQVTM and CDR2 ANQGSEA. V lost 6 bases to trimming and J lost 5 bases; unmatched junction nucleotides: 13. The length of the CDR3 is 15 residues.

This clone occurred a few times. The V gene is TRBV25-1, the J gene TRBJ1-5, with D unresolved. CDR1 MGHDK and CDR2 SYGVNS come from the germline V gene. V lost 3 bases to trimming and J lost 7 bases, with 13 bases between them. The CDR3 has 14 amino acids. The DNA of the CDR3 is TGTGCCAGCAGTGACGGAGGGTTATTGCAGCCCCAGCATTTT. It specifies CASSDGGLLQPQHF.

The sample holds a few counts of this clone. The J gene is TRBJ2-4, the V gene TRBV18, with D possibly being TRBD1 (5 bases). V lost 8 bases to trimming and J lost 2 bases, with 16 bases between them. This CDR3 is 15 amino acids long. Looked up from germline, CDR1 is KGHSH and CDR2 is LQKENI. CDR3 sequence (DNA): TGTGCCAGCCCTAAAGGGCAGGGTTCCAAAAACATTCAGTACTTC. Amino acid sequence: CASPKGQGSKNIQYF.

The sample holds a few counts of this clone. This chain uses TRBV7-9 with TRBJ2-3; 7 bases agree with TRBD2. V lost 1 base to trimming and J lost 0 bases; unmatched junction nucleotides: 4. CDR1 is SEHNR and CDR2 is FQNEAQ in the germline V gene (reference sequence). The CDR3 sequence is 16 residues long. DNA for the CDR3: TGTGCCAGCAGCTTAGGAACGGGAGGAAGCACAGATACGCAGTATTTT. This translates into CASSLGTGGSTDTQYF.

This CDR3 is CASSRGNSDTGELFF. CDR3 coding DNA: TGTGCCAGCAGTCGAGGGAACTCGGACACCGGGGAGCTGTTTTTT. The rearrangement joins TRBV13 to TRBJ2-2, with D possibly matching TRBD2 (5 bases). Trimming removed 6 bases at V and 3 bases at J, with 14 bases between. Germline loops: CDR1 PRHDT, CDR2 FYEKMQ (reference sequence). This CDR3 is built from 15 residues. Together with reference TRBV13 and TRBJ2-2, the CDR3 gives the full variable domain: AAGVIQSPRHLIKEKRETATLKCYPIPRHDTVYWYQQGPGQDPQFLISFYEKMQSDKGSIPDRFSAQQFSDYHSELNMSSLELGDSALYFCASSRGNSDTGELFFGEGSRLTVL.

CDR3 in DNA: TGCGCCAGCAGCTTGGCCTTCAGGACTAGCCATGAGCAGTTCTTC. This encodes CASSLAFRTSHEQFF. The rearrangement uses TRBV5-1 and TRBJ2-1; 8 bases map to TRBD2. The V and J ends lost 0 bases and 8 bases, in that order; junction bases with no gene match: 7. Germline CDR1 is SGHRS and CDR2 is YFSETQ. The CDR3 spans 15 residues.

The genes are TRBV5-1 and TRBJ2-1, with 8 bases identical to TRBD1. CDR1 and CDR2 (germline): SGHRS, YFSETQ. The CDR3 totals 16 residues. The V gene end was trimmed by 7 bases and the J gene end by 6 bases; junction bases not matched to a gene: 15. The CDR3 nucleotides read TGCGCCAGCGGACCCCAGGGGGCCCATCCGGGCAATGAGCAGTTCTTC. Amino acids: CASGPQGAHPGNEQFF.

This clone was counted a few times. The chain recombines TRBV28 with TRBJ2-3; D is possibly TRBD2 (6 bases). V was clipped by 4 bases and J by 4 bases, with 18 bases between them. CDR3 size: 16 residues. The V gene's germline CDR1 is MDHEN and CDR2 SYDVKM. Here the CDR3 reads CASSSGSPNIPDTQYF. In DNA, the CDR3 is TGTGCCAGCAGTTCCGGGAGCCCCAACATCCCAGATACGCAGTATTTT.

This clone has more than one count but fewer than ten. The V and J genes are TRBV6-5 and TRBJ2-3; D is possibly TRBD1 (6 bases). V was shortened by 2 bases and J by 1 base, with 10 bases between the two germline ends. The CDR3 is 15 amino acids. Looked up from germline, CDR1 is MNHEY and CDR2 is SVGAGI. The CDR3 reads CASSYGGAGTDTQYF. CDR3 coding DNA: TGTGCCAGCAGTTACGGGGGCGCTGGCACAGATACGCAGTATTTT.

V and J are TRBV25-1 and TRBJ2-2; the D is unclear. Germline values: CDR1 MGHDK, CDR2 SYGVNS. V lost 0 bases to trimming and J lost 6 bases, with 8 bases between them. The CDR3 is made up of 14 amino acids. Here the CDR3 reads CASSEYRSSGELFF. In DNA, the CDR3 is TGTGCCAGCAGTGAATATAGGAGTTCCGGGGAGCTGTTTTTT.

CDR3 sequence: CAWSKGTGNEKLFF. For the CDR3, the DNA is TGTGCCTGGAGTAAGGGGACAGGGAATGAAAAACTGTTTTTT. The rearrangement joins TRBV30 to TRBJ1-4; 9 positions agree with TRBD1. The length of the CDR3 is 14 residues. The germline CDR1 and CDR2 sequences are GTSNPN and SVGIG (reference sequence). Unmatched junction bases numbered 3, after V lost 2 bases and J lost 5 bases.